The clone carrying this T cell receptor (beta chain) was seen at least ten times. The target antigen is unknown. The sample is drawn from a study of T cells in Graves' hyperthyroidism and ophthalmopathy. General study results and limits: Researchers found most expanded thyroid clonotypes above 0.001 in blood as well.

TCR beta CDR3 sequences were amplified from RNA transcripts. HTBI primers were employed in a first-round RT-PCR of the TCR CDR3. TCRdb ran MiXCR on the multiplex PCR reads and lists one entry per CDR3 protein. In the table there are 280,000 or so distinct CDR3 sequences, roughly 15% of which are singletons. Patients were aged 18 to 65, had disease duration under 2 months, and had newly diagnosed hyperthyroidism. It was uncontrolled infection, other autoimmune disease, pregnancy or lactation that excluded patients. Ahead of any ophthalmopathy symptoms, the blood sample was obtained at the first diagnosis of hyperthyroidism. The sequence derives from a woman in her forties or fifties with Graves' hyperthyroidism that later progressed to Graves' ophthalmopathy. The material sequenced was blood.

This CDR3 reads CASSLRDSRTDTQYF. In DNA, the CDR3 is TGTGCCAGCAGCCTAAGGGACAGTCGCACAGATACGCAGTATTTT. The chain has TRBV5-4 and TRBJ2-3; 7 nucleotides match TRBD1. The germline V gene encodes CDR1 SGHNT and CDR2 YYREEE (reference sequence). The CDR3 runs 15 residues. V gave up 4 bases and J gave up 1 base; unmatched junction bases: 6.